This T cell receptor beta chain came from a study of T cell repertoires in cytomegalovirus infection. Study as a whole: Public signatures in TCR beta pointed to CMV infection and matching HLA type.

General study findings and limits: CMV carriers with the relevant HLA were identified by cumulative public TCR beta family frequency.

TCRdb reprocessed the reads with MiXCR, giving one entry per CDR3 protein. The sample carries about 700,000 distinct CDR3 sequences, around 35% recorded once. CDR1 is SGHNT, CDR2 YYREEE, per germline (reference sequence). This CDR3 comprises 15 residues. V lost 1 base and J 6 bases, leaving 14 bases between the germline ends. For this clonotype: Antigen: not known.

This sequence was found in a human donor in good health (CMV status not recorded). Some clones in this sample may be carry-over from other donors' samples. This chain joins TRBV5-4 and TRBJ2-1; perhaps D is TRBD1 or TRBD2 (5 bases each). Material: cultured PBMCs, obtained from culture after CMV antigen stimulation. The DNA of the CDR3 is TGTGCCAGCAGCTTGTCTGGGACCTTCCTCAATGAGCAGTTCTTC. This codes for CASSLSGTFLNEQFF.